This T cell receptor (beta chain) emerged from a study of OX40 agonist ivuxolimab in advanced cancers. Study information: The study treated patients with ivuxolimab, an agonistic anti-OX40 (CD134) antibody. People in dose escalation had one of these cancers: hepatocellular carcinoma, melanoma, renal cell or head and neck cancer. Overall study results and limits: Partial responders receiving 0.1-3.0 mg/kg showed among the lowest clonal expansion.

The method was immunoSEQ multiplex PCR; TCRdb's version includes in-frame clones alone and lacks a portion of them. Here the sample spans 65,000 to 85,000 clones, 85% being singletons. Autoimmune disease history or systemic immunosuppression led to patients being barred. V was pared by 4 bases and J by 7 bases, with 4 bases of the junction left unmatched. Germline V gives CDR1 SGHDT, CDR2 YYEEEE. The CDR3 length is 13 residues. For this clone: Its antigen is still unknown.

This material consisted of CD4+ or CD8+ T cells sorted from blood, taken in a trial of the OX40 agonist ivuxolimab. V usage is TRBV5-6 and J usage is TRBJ1-2, with TRBD1 matching over 10 bases. This receptor was identified in an adult with an advanced solid tumor such as melanoma, head and neck, liver or kidney cancer. CDR3 region: CASSPGQGVGYTF. For the CDR3, the DNA is TGTGCCAGCAGCCCAGGACAGGGGGTTGGCTACACCTTC.